The following is a TCR beta chain sequence with its context. The V gene end was trimmed by 5 bases and the J gene end by 7 bases; junction bases not matched to a gene: 5. Germline V gene data show CDR1 as MNHNS and CDR2 as SASEGT. The CDR3 contains 13 residues. TCRdb re-analysed the RT-PCR reads in MiXCR, keeping a single row per CDR3 protein. The sample lists approximately 720,000 distinct CDR3 sequences, approximately 14% seen once, with roughly 3.9% in the top ten. The sequenced sample was memory CD4+ T cells from blood. The V call is TRBV6-1, the J call TRBJ1-5, with 7 positions matching TRBD1. The sequence was collected from a female donor in good health, serving as a healthy control. This chain's CDR3 is CASSMTGSQPQHF. The CDR3 DNA reads as TGTGCCAGCAGTATGACAGGGAGCCAGCCCCAGCATTTT.